This T cell receptor (beta chain) was recorded in a study of T cells in Graves' hyperthyroidism and ophthalmopathy. Study information: Sampling of peripheral blood happened at initial diagnosis, prior to any treatment. Study-level results: Blood samples included most of the expanded thyroid clonotypes exceeding 0.001.

Any patient presenting with uncontrolled infection, other autoimmune disease, pregnancy or lactation was left out. Diagnoses used clinical symptoms, serum thyroxine and TRAb, thyroid ultrasound and orbital computed tomography. There were TCR beta CDR3 regions amplified from RNA transcripts. First-round RT-PCR with HTBI primers amplified the TCR CDR3 region. TCRdb redid the calling of the multiplex PCR reads with MiXCR, one entry per CDR3 protein. The profile shows roughly 570,000 distinct CDR3 sequences, approximately 15% of them singletons. Notes on this clonotype: The antigen remains unidentified.

The source of this sequence is a woman younger than 45 with Graves' hyperthyroidism. The sequenced sample consisted of blood.

The CDR3 bases are TGTGCCAGCAGCTTTGTTGGGACTAGCGGGGCGGGAGTAGGCACAGATACGCAGTATTTT. Translated: CASSFVGTSGAGVGTDTQYF. This sequence joins TRBV7-9 and TRBJ2-3, with 13 nucleotides matching TRBD2. The J segment lost 1 base and the V segment lost 3 bases, leaving 13 bases of the junction unmatched. Germline V gene data show CDR1 as SEHNR and CDR2 as FQNEAQ (reference sequence). This CDR3 has 20 amino acids.